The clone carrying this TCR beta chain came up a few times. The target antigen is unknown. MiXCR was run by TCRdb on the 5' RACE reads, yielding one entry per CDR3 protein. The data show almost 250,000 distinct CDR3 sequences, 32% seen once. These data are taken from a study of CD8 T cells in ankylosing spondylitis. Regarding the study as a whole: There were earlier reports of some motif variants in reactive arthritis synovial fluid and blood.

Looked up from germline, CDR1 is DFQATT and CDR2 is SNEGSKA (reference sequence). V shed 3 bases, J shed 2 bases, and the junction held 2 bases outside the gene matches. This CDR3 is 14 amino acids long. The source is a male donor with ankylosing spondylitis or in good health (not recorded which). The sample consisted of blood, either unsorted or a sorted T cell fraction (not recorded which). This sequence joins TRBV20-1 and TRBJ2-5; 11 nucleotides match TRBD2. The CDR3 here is CSARGTSGQETQYF. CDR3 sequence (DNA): TGCAGTGCTAGGGGGACTAGCGGACAAGAGACCCAGTACTTC.